A selection of T cell receptor beta chains follows, all from one sample in a study of T cell responses to AZD1222 COVID-19 vaccine. Produced via immunoSEQ multiplex PCR; TCRdb's table is partial and in-frame only. The table lists around 130,000 clones, about 82% of them singletons. The sample in question was peripheral blood, obtained on day 0 of AZD1222 vaccination. The receptor set was obtained from an adult in good health. CDR3s include the opening cysteine and the closing phenylalanine or tryptophan. The D gene is left open where the match is weak. Expanded clones get a size class; other rows say once, few or many, or leave the size out.

v_call	d_call	clone_size	j_call	cdr3_aa	cdr3_nt
TRBV9	NA	NA	TRBJ1-6	CASSPISLHF	TGTGCCAGCAGCCCCATTTCCCTCCACTTT
TRBV6-5	TRBD1	NA	TRBJ1-5	CASRDRGNQPQHF	TGTGCCAGCAGAGACAGGGGAAATCAGCCCCAGCATTTT
TRBV4-2	NA	NA	TRBJ1-2	CASSQDLAANYGYTF	TGTGCCAGCAGCCAAGATTTGGCAGCTAACTATGGCTACACCTTC
TRBV9	NA	few	TRBJ1-3	CASSVDSIKSSGNTIYF	TGTGCCAGCAGCGTAGACAGTATAAAGAGCTCTGGAAACACCATATATTTT
TRBV6-2/TRBV6-3	NA	NA	TRBJ1-3	CASSYRGSGNTIYF	TGTGCCAGCAGTTACAGGGGTTCTGGAAACACCATATATTTT
TRBV7-2	TRBD2	NA	TRBJ2-3	CASSSPGLAGVDTQYF	TGTGCCAGCAGTTCCCCGGGTCTAGCGGGGGTGGATACGCAGTATTTT
TRBV21-1	NA	NA	TRBJ1-1	CASSNRVAGGTEAFF	NA
TRBV7-2	NA	NA	TRBJ1-2	CASSLSGEGGYTF	TGTGCCAGCAGCTTATCTGGGGAGGGTGGCTACACCTTC
TRBV6-6	NA	NA	TRBJ2-3	CASSPLGKTADTQYF	TGTGCCAGCAGTCCATTAGGGAAAACGGCAGATACGCAGTATTTT
TRBV5-6	NA	NA	TRBJ2-1	CASSLRHEQFF	TGTGCCAGCAGCTTGCGGCATGAGCAGTTCTTC
TRBV7-2	NA	NA	TRBJ1-4	CASSNQGSGREKLFF	TGTGCCAGCAGTAATCAGGGGTCGGGGCGGGAAAAACTGTTTTTT
TRBV18	NA	NA	TRBJ1-1	CASSREHNPDTEAFF	TGTGCCAGCTCACGCGAACATAATCCGGACACTGAAGCTTTCTTT
TRBV27	TRBD1	NA	TRBJ2-7	CASRRTGNYEQYF	TGTGCCAGCAGAAGGACAGGGAACTACGAGCAGTACTTC
TRBV4-3	NA	once	TRBJ2-2	CASSQDRAQGGELFF	TGCGCCAGCAGCCAAGATAGGGCACAGGGCGGGGAGCTGTTTTTT